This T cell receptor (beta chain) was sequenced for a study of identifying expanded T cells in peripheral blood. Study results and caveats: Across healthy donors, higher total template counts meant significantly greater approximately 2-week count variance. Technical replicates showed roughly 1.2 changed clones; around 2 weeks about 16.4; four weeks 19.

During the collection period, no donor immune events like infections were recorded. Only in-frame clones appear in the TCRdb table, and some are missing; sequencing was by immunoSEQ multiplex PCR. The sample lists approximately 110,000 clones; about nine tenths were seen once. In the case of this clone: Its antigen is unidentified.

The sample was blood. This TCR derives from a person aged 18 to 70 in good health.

DNA of the CDR3: TGTGCCAGCAGTAGCAGGGACCGGTACGAGCAGTACTTC. Amino acids: CASSSRDRYEQYF. This sequence joins TRBV27 and TRBJ2-7; the D call may be TRBD1 or TRBD2 (5 bases each). Trimming removed 5 bases at V and 4 bases at J, with 12 bases between. CDR1 and CDR2 (germline): MNHEY, SMNVEV (reference sequence). The CDR3 covers 13 residues.